A selection of T cell receptor beta chains follows, all from one sample in a study of blood T cell repertoires in COVID-19. Here immunoSEQ multiplex PCR was the method, and the copy in TCRdb shows in-frame clones only, minus some. Here the sample spans about 400,000 clones, more than 80% being singletons. The sequenced sample consisted of peripheral blood. These receptors were collected from a woman in her twenties or thirties with active or convalescent COVID-19. Each CDR3 is given with its conserved first and last residue. Each record gives: CDR3 DNA, CDR3 protein, clone size, V gene, D gene, J gene. A D gene is named only where the DNA matches it firmly. The size field is filled for only some rows; it gives once, few, many or a size class.

TGTGCCAGCAGCCCGACGGGAACTGGCACTGAAGCTTTCTTT CASSPTGTGTEAFF - TRBV7-9 - TRBJ1-1
TGTGCCAGCAGCTTAGGTACCGGGACTACTATAACCTACGAGCAGTACTTC CASSLGTGTTITYEQYF - TRBV7-8 TRBD2 TRBJ2-7
TGTGCCAGCAGCCAATCGGGGGGCGGGGACATTCAGTACTTC CASSQSGGGDIQYF - TRBV3-1/TRBV3-2 - TRBJ2-4
TGTGCCAGGCCTCCGGGACTAGTCTCCTACGAGCAGTACTTC CARPPGLVSYEQYF once TRBV19 TRBD2 TRBJ2-7
TGCGCCAGCAGCTTGGAGGGACAGAGCACAGATACGCAGTATTTT CASSLEGQSTDTQYF - TRBV5-1 TRBD1 TRBJ2-3
TGTGCCAGCAGTCAGGGACTAGTGGAGACCCAGTACTTC CASSQGLVETQYF - TRBV2 TRBD2 TRBJ2-5
TGCGCCAGCAGCTTCGGACTAGCGGGGCCCGTGGACGAGCAGTACTTC CASSFGLAGPVDEQYF once TRBV4-1 TRBD2 TRBJ2-7
TGTGCCGGGGGAGCGGGTTGGACCGGGGAGCTGTTTTTT CAGGAGWTGELFF - TRBV2 - TRBJ2-2
TGTGCCAGTAGTATAGGACAGGGGGCAGAGGAAAAACTGTTTTTT CASSIGQGAEEKLFF - TRBV19 TRBD1 TRBJ1-4
TGTGCCAGCAGCCAAGAACTGGTGGCGGGAGCTGGAAACACCATATATTTT CASSQELVAGAGNTIYF - TRBV4-2 - TRBJ1-3